What follows are 4 T cell receptor beta chains derived from one specimen sequenced in a study of T cell changes during pregnancy in multiple sclerosis. Some clones are missing from TCRdb's copy, which holds only in-frame ones; the method was immunoSEQ multiplex PCR. The sample records 45,000 to 65,000 clones, about 90% being singletons. The material was CD4+ T cells from peripheral blood mononuclear cells, obtained in the third trimester of pregnancy. These receptors originate from a female donor with multiple sclerosis, enrolled in a pregnancy study.

The V gene is TRBV5-4, the J gene TRBJ2-7, with 9 bases matching TRBD1. The length of the CDR3 is 16 residues. From germline, CDR1 is SGHNT and CDR2 YYREEE (reference sequence). Germline trimming cut 2 bases from V and 5 bases from J; bases unmatched to any gene: 11. The CDR3 DNA is TGTGCCAGCAGCTTAGGGTCCCGGGACAGGGTACACGAGCAGTACTTC. Amino acid sequence: CASSLGSRDRVHEQYF.

CDR3 DNA: TGTGCCAGCAGGCCAGCAGGGACAGGGGGTTTGTATACGCAGTATTTT. Translating gives CASRPAGTGGLYTQYF. The genes are TRBV6-6 and TRBJ2-3, with 11 bases identical to TRBD1. The V and J ends lost 6 bases and 7 bases, in that order; junction bases with no gene match: 12. CDR3 size: 16 residues. The germline V gene has CDR1 MNHNY and CDR2 SVGAGI (reference sequence).

The V call is TRBV27, the J call TRBJ1-1; TRBD1 might be the D (6 bases). V was shortened by 3 bases and J by 5 bases, with 19 bases between the two germline ends. CDR1 is MNHEY, CDR2 SMNVEV, per germline (reference sequence). The CDR3 has 16 amino acids. The CDR3 nucleotides read TGTGCCAGCAGTTTGTGGGGGCGCGGGGGGGGGACTGAAGCTTTCTTT. It yields the protein CASSLWGRGGGTEAFF.

This clone appeared once. The rearrangement links TRBV4-1 to TRBJ1-2; 7 bases are shared with TRBD1. The ends lost 1 base at V and 0 bases at J; junction bases unmatched: 5. From germline, CDR1 is MGHRA and CDR2 YSYEKL. This CDR3 comprises 16 residues. CDR3 bases: TGCGCCAGCAGCCAAGCCTCCGGGACAGCTAACTATGGCTACACCTTC. Translation gives CASSQASGTANYGYTF.